This T cell receptor beta chain was profiled in a study of blood T cell repertoires in COVID-19. About the research overall: Acute and convalescent COVID-19 specimens originated in the United States, Italy and Spain. The analysed material was cDNA or gDNA that came from T cells, B-cell-depleted T cells, or PBMCs.

As processed by the authors: Amplification of reference gene primers provided the estimated nucleated cell counts. Profiling relied on immunoSEQ multiplex PCR, and the TCRdb table lists in-frame clones only, not all of them. That table is the source of V, J and clone size, and D and trimming were worked out from the DNA. The sample includes 90,000 to 110,000 clones, over 75% of them seen just once. This TCR was sampled from a man aged 50 to 59 with acute or convalescent COVID-19. The specimen sequenced was peripheral blood.

CDR3 nucleotides: TGTGCCACCAGCGGGACAGGGGATTTAGGAGCTTTCTTT. This gives the protein CATSGTGDLGAFF. The V call is TRBV15, the J call TRBJ1-1; 10 bases line up with TRBD1. Germline V gives CDR1 LNHNV, CDR2 YYDKDF (reference sequence). This CDR3 has 13 residues. V shed 5 bases, J shed 10 bases, and the junction held 7 bases outside the gene matches. Complete variable domain (other parts from reference TRBV15 and TRBJ1-1): DAMVIQNPRYQVTQFGKPVTLSCSQTLNHNVMYWYQQKSSQAPKLLFHYYDKDFNNEADTPDNFQSRRPNTSFCFLDIRSPGLGDTAMYLCATSGTGDLGAFFGQGTRLTVV.